These T cell receptor beta chains were read from a single sample in a study of blood T cell repertoires in COVID-19. Using immunoSEQ multiplex PCR, the repertoire was profiled, and TCRdb retains in-frame clones only, with some absent. The sample yields some 330,000 clones, more than 70% seen once. The sample consisted of PBMCs or T cells enriched from blood (not recorded which). The receptor source for this set is a man in his forties in a cohort exposed to, infected with or recovered from COVID-19 (not recorded which). The conserved cysteine and the conserved F or W are not part of the CDR3 here. Rows give clone size only sometimes, using once, few, many, or a class for an expanded clone.

v_call,j_call,clone_size,cdr3_aa
TRBV2,TRBJ1-2,.,ASSDRGQGRSYT
TRBV9,TRBJ1-6,.,ASSGLPRSNSPLH
TRBV7-2,TRBJ1-5,.,ASSFSGTEFNQPQH
TRBV10-3,TRBJ2-5,.,AISDSGFRGTQY
TRBV7-6,TRBJ2-3,once,ASSPPSGMPPDTQY
TRBV7-9,TRBJ2-7,.,ASSPTVTYEQY
TRBV3-1/TRBV3-2,TRBJ2-1,.,ASSLWLAGLRIEQF
TRBV5-1,TRBJ1-2,.,ASSWGGGSGYT
TRBV7-9,TRBJ1-1,.,ASSLDGFNTEAF
TRBV6-1,TRBJ2-7,.,ASSENASGSREQY
TRBV7-2,TRBJ2-1,.,ASSLVLREPYNEQF
TRBV6-5,TRBJ1-3,.,ASIEELLNTIY
TRBV7-2,TRBJ2-3,.,ASSLLAGRTDTQY
TRBV6-5,TRBJ2-1,.,ASMTGGIYNEQF
TRBV27,TRBJ1-5,.,ASSRSGGRQPQH
TRBV10-3,TRBJ2-1,.,AISHSGPSSYNEQF
TRBV9,TRBJ2-5,.,ASSAGLAGGETQY
TRBV11-3,TRBJ2-5,.,ASSSGLAGGGVGETQY
TRBV12-5,TRBJ2-1,.,ATNLERDTRYNEQF
TRBV3-1/TRBV3-2,TRBJ1-5,.,ASSQGTASQPQH
TRBV3-1/TRBV3-2,TRBJ2-1,.,ASRPGTSGGYEQF
TRBV27,TRBJ2-3,once,ASRAGGVDTQY
TRBV3-1/TRBV3-2,TRBJ2-7,few,ASSQVTQGWYEQY
TRBV7-8,TRBJ1-1,few,ASSLLVNTEAF